This T cell receptor beta chain was found in a study of identical twins. TCRdb reprocessed the 5' RACE reads via MiXCR and lists one record per CDR3 protein. Of approximately 550,000 distinct CDR3 sequences listed, about 20% are singletons. In its sample, this clonotype was seen many times. The V end lost 2 bases, the J end lost 0 bases, and 17 bases lay between the germline ends. The length of the CDR3 is 17 residues. Germline CDR1 and CDR2: DFQATT and SNEGSKA (reference sequence). All donors were healthy Caucasians. The same data also contributed to another study, on yellow fever vaccine responses in identical twins.

This rearrangement joins TRBV20-1 to TRBJ2-4, with a tentative D call TRBD1 (6 bases). The TCR was taken from a woman aged 18-29 years in good health. Sequenced material: CD4+ T cells sorted from blood. For the CDR3, the DNA is TGCAGTGCTAGACTCGGTAGGGGGAATCTAGCCAAAAACATTCAGTACTTC. Its protein product is CSARLGRGNLAKNIQYF.